These 8 T cell receptor beta chains share one sample of origin, sequenced in a study of blood T cell repertoires in COVID-19. Method: immunoSEQ multiplex PCR; TCRdb's copy keeps in-frame clones and lacks some. The sample gives under 150,000 clones, 75% to 90% of which show up once; 18% is in the top ten. Sequencing was done on a sample of peripheral blood. The receptors were gathered from a man in his fifties or sixties with active or convalescent COVID-19.

This chain links TRBV6-1 with TRBJ2-4; 7 bases match TRBD2. Germline lookup yields CDR1 MNHNS and CDR2 SASEGT. This CDR3 is built from 17 residues. With 2 bases clipped from V and 0 bases from J, the junction kept 7 bases outside the gene matches. Here the CDR3 reads CASSETGGPLAKNIQYF. The CDR3 DNA follows: TGTGCCAGCAGTGAAACGGGGGGTCCCCTAGCCAAAAACATTCAGTACTTC.

This clone appeared a few times. The rearrangement links TRBV6-1 to TRBJ2-5; 9 bases map to TRBD2. The length of the CDR3 is 16 residues. The germline CDR1 and CDR2 sequences are MNHNS and SASEGT. V was pared by 2 bases and J by 1 base, with 5 bases of the junction left unmatched. The CDR3 loop is CASSELAGGPQETQYF. The CDR3 coding sequence is TGTGCCAGCAGTGAACTGGCGGGAGGGCCCCAAGAGACCCAGTACTTC.

In nucleotides, the CDR3 is TGTGCCAGCAGCCAAGATCAGGCTAGCGGGAGGGTACCATTGGGGACCGGGGAGCTGTTTTTT. Translation gives CASSQDQASGRVPLGTGELFF. The chain has TRBV3-1 (or the pseudogene TRBV3-2) and TRBJ2-2, with 12 nucleotides matching TRBD2. This CDR3 spans 21 amino acids. Per the germline V gene, CDR1 is LGHDT and CDR2 is YNNKEL (reference sequence). Trimming took 0 bases from V and 5 from J; bases not matched to a gene: 16.

The chain is built from TRBV28 and TRBJ2-5; D gene unclear. V was shortened by 3 bases and J by 2 bases, with 16 bases between the two germline ends. The CDR3 consists of 16 residues. CDR1 and CDR2 from the germline V gene are MDHEN and SYDVKM. Here the CDR3 DNA reads TGTGCCAGCAGTTTGGAGACCAGCTGGTATCAAGAGACCCAGTACTTC. The encoded protein is CASSLETSWYQETQYF.

The J gene is TRBJ1-4, the V gene TRBV7-8, with a possible D match to TRBD1 (5 bases). Germline CDR1 reads SGHVS; CDR2 reads FQNEAQ. The CDR3 has 14 amino acids. V was clipped by 3 bases and J by 4 bases, with 9 bases between them. CDR3 protein: CASSFWGLNEKLFF. CDR3 DNA sequence: TGTGCCAGCAGCTTTTGGGGACTTAATGAAAAACTGTTTTTT.

V gene TRBV11-2 combines with J gene TRBJ1-2; TRBD1 matches 7 bases. The J segment lost 6 bases and the V segment lost 0 bases, leaving 7 bases of the junction unmatched. CDR3 length: 15 residues. Germline lookup yields CDR1 SGHAT and CDR2 FQNNGV. The CDR3 reads CASSLEADRAHGYTF. The CDR3 bases are TGTGCCAGCAGCTTAGAAGCCGACAGGGCTCATGGCTACACCTTC.

The chain is built from TRBV30 and TRBJ2-5, with D possibly matching TRBD2 (7 bases). The V gene's germline CDR1 is GTSNPN and CDR2 SVGIG (reference sequence). Trimming left V 0 bases short and J 4 bases short, with 15 bases between. The CDR3 sequence is 15 residues long. The chain's CDR3 is CAWSVLAGAGETQYF. The DNA for the CDR3 is TGTGCCTGGAGTGTACTGGCGGGGGCCGGAGAGACCCAGTACTTC.

V usage is TRBV9 and J usage is TRBJ2-1; 9 bases match TRBD2. Losses at the gene ends were 3 bases for V and 6 bases for J; bases not matched to a gene: 7. CDR1 is SGDLS, CDR2 YYNGEE, per germline. The CDR3 spans 15 residues. The CDR3 DNA reads TGTGCCAGCAGCGGAAGCGGGGGGCCTTTCAATGAGCAGTTCTTC. This encodes CASSGSGGPFNEQFF.